This TCR beta chain originates from a study of early T cells in non-severe SARS-CoV-2 infection. Study as a whole: Alpha and beta chains were unpaired, from unsorted whole-blood bulk RNA.

Germline V gene data show CDR1 as SGHRS and CDR2 as YFSETQ. The V and J ends lost 1 base and 0 bases, in that order; junction bases with no gene match: 5. This CDR3 comprises 16 residues. The TCR library protocol was used to attach unique molecular identifiers. These identifiers were attached to individual cDNA molecules. TCRdb recomputed calls from the 5' RACE reads with MiXCR, one row per CDR3 protein. The repertoire holds 65,000 to 95,000 distinct CDR3 sequences, with about 17% as singletons. Study-wide results and limits: VDJdb matching, biased toward anti-spike CD8 responses, missed private and CD4 specificities.

In the case of this clonotype: Its antigen is not identified.

This clonotype originated in an adult who was a healthcare worker with PCR-confirmed SARS-CoV-2 infection or an uninfected control (not recorded which). The sequencing input was whole blood. This chain joins TRBV5-1 and TRBJ1-1; 8 positions agree with TRBD1. In DNA, the CDR3 is TGCGCCAGCAGCTTGAAGCCGGGACAGGTGAACACTGAAGCTTTCTTT. This gives the protein CASSLKPGQVNTEAFF.